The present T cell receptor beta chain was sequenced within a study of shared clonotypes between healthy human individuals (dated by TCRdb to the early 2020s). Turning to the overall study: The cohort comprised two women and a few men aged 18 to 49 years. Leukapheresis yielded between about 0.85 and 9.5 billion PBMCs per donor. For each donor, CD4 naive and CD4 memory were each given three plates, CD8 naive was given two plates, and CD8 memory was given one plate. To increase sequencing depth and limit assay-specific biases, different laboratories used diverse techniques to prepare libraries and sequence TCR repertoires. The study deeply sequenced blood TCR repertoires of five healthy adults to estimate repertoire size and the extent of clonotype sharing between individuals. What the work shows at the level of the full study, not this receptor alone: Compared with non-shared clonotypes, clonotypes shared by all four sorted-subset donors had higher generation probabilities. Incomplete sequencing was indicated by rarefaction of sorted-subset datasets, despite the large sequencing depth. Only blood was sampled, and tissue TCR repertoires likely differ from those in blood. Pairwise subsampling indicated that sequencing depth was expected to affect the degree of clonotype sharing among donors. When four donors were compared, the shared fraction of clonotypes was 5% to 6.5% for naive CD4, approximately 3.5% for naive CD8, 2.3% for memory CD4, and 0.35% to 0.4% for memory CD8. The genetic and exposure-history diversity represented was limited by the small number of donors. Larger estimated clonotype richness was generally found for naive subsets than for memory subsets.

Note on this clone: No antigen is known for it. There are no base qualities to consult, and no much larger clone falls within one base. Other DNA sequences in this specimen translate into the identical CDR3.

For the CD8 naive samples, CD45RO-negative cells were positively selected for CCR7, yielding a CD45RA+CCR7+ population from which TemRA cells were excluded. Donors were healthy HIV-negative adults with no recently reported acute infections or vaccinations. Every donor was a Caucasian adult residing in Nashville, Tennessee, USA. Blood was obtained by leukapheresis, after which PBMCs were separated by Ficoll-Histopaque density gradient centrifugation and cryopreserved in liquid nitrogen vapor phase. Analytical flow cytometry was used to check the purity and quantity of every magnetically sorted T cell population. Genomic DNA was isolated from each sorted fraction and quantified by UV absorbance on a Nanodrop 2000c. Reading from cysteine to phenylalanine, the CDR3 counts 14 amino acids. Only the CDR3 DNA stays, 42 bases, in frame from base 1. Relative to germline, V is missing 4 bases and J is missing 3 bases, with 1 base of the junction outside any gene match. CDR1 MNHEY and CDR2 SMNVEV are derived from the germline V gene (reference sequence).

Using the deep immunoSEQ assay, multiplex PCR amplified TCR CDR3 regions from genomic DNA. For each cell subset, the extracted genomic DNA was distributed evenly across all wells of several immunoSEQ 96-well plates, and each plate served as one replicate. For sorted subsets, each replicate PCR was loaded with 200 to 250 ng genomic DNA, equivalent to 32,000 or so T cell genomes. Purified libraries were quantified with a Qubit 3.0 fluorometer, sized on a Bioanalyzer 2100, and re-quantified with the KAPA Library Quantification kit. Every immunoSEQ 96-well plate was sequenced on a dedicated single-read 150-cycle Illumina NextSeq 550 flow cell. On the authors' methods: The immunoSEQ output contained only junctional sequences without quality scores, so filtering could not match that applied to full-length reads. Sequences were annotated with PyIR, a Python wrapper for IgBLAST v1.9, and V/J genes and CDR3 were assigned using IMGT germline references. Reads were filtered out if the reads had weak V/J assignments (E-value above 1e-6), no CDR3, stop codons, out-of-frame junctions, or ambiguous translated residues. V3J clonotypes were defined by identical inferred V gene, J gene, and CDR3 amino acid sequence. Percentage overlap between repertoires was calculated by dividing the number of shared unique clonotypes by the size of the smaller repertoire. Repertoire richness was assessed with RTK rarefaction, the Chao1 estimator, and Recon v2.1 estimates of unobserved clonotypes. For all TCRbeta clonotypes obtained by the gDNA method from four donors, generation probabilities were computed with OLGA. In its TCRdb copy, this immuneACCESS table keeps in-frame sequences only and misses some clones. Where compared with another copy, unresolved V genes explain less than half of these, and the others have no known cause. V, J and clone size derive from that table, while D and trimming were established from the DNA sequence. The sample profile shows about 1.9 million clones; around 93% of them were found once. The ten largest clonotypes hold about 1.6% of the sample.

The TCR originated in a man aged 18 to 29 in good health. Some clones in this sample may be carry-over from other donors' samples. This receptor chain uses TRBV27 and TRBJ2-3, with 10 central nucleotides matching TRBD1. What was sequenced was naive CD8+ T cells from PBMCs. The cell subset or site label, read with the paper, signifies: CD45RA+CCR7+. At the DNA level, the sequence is TGTGCCAGCAGTTCGGACAGGGGGACAGATACGCAGTATTTT. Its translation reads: CASSSDRGTDTQYF.